The next 20 T cell receptor beta chains were all read from a single sample in a study of identical twins. TCRdb processed the 5' RACE reads anew with MiXCR; each CDR3 protein has one entry. The profile shows 750,000 to 950,000 distinct CDR3 sequences, 10% to 15% of them singletons. The sample was also linked to a second study, of yellow fever vaccine responses in identical twins.

What was sequenced was PBMCs. The receptors originated from a woman under 30 in good health.

The chain carries TRBV20-1 and TRBJ2-1, with 12 bases identical to TRBD2. Trimming took 6 bases from V and 3 from J; bases not matched to a gene: 6. The CDR3 length is 15 residues. Germline V CDR1 and CDR2: DFQATT, SNEGSKA (reference sequence). The CDR3 DNA sequence: TGCAGTGCGAGCCAGACTAGCGGGGGCTACAATGAGCAGTTCTTC. The encoded protein is CSASQTSGGYNEQFF.

The chain is built from TRBV15 and TRBJ2-1; the D call may be TRBD1 or TRBD2 (5 bases each). This CDR3 has 16 amino acids. The V and J ends lost 3 bases and 0 bases respectively, with 12 bases between them. Germline V gene lookup returns CDR1 LNHNV and CDR2 YYDKDF (reference sequence). The CDR3 sequence is CATSSITGGSYNEQFF. The CDR3 region has the DNA TGTGCCACCAGCAGCATCACAGGAGGCTCCTACAATGAGCAGTTCTTC. The complete variable domain, with remaining parts taken from reference TRBV15 and TRBJ2-1, reads DAMVIQNPRYQVTQFGKPVTLSCSQTLNHNVMYWYQQKSSQAPKLLFHYYDKDFNNEADTPDNFQSRRPNTSFCFLDIRSPGLGDTAMYLCATSSITGGSYNEQFFGPGTRLTVL.

CDR3 region: CASRGTGRGTEAFF. CDR3 sequence (DNA): TGTGCCAGCAGAGGGACAGGGAGGGGCACTGAAGCTTTCTTT. The chain has TRBV6-4 and TRBJ1-1; 9 bases are shared with TRBD1. With V trimmed by 6 bases and J by 4 bases, 6 bases remained unmatched. The germline V gene has CDR1 MRHNA and CDR2 SNTAGT. The CDR3 has 14 residues.

This clonotype has just a few counts. This chain links TRBV12-3 or TRBV12-4 with TRBJ2-1; TRBD1 matches at 10 bases. The CDR3 sequence is 15 residues long. The J segment lost 4 bases and the V segment lost 5 bases, leaving 5 bases of the junction unmatched. CDR3 bases: TGTGCCAGCAGTGCGACAGGGGGCACGTACAATGAGCAGTTCTTC. Protein: CASSATGGTYNEQFF.

This clonotype was recorded a few times. The chain links TRBV28 to TRBJ2-5, with no clear D. Per the germline V gene, CDR1 is MDHEN and CDR2 is SYDVKM. With 1 base removed from V and 7 bases from J, the gap between germline ends came to 10 bases. This CDR3 has 13 residues. The CDR3 nucleotides are TGTGCCAGCAGTTTATTCACTAAGGGGACCCAGTACTTC. Protein product: CASSLFTKGTQYF. Full variable domain (missing parts from reference TRBV28 and TRBJ2-5): DVKVTQSSRYLVKRTGEKVFLECVQDMDHENMFWYRQDPGLGLRLIYFSYDVKMKEKGDIPEGYSVSREKKERFSLILESASTNQTSMYLCASSLFTKGTQYFGPGTRLLVL.

This clonotype was seen a few times. The chain is built from TRBV5-6 and TRBJ2-3; D tentatively fits TRBD1 or TRBD2 (5 bases each). The ends were cut back, 3 bases at V and 7 bases at J, with 15 bases in the middle. Germline CDR1 reads SGHDT; CDR2 reads YYEEEE. The CDR3 is made up of 14 amino acids. The CDR3 region is CASSSKGTRHTQYF. The CDR3 coding sequence is TGTGCCAGCAGCTCCAAGGGGACCCGGCATACGCAGTATTTT.

This clonotype was observed many times. The genes are TRBV4-2 and TRBJ2-5; a weak D match, TRBD2 (5 bases). Germline V gene lookup returns CDR1 LGHNA and CDR2 YNFKEQ. The ends were cut back, 0 bases at V and 4 bases at J, with 15 bases in the middle. This CDR3 is built from 16 residues. CDR3 amino acids: CASSQDLTAGAETQYF. CDR3 in DNA: TGTGCCAGCAGCCAAGATCTCACGGCGGGTGCAGAGACCCAGTACTTC.

The gene calls are TRBV10-3 and TRBJ2-1; 9 bases agree with TRBD1. The CDR3 is 16 amino acids. The trim removed 4 bases at V and 4 bases at J, leaving 8 bases unmatched. CDR1 is ENHRY, CDR2 SYGVKD, per germline. CDR3 DNA sequence: TGTGCCATCAGTGCCCGGGACAGGGACGGGTACAATGAGCAGTTCTTC. It encodes CAISARDRDGYNEQFF.

V is TRBV20-1 and J is TRBJ2-5, with 8 positions matching TRBD1. The CDR3 has 15 residues. Per germline, CDR1 DFQATT and CDR2 SNEGSKA (reference sequence). The ends lost 6 bases at V and 5 bases at J; junction bases unmatched: 14. This CDR3 reads CSALPRQGALETQYF. Written as DNA, the CDR3 is TGCAGTGCCCTTCCCCGCCAGGGGGCCCTGGAGACCCAGTACTTC.

In regard to this clonotype: At one end the junction does not follow the germline gene, possibly because of a read error. The J gene is TRBJ2-1, the V gene TRBV18; 9 positions agree with TRBD2. The V gene's germline CDR1 is KGHSH and CDR2 LQKENI. The CDR3 loop spans 16 amino acids. The CDR3 sequence: CASLPPRLADLVEQFF. For the CDR3, the DNA is TGTGCCAGCTTACCACCTCGACTAGCGGATTTAGTCGAGCAGTTCTTC.

This clonotype was detected only a few times. V is TRBV9 and J is TRBJ2-1; 7 bases align to TRBD1. This CDR3 is built from 15 residues. The junction had 12 bases not matched to a gene; V was cut back by 6 bases and J by 6 bases. CDR1 is SGDLS, CDR2 YYNGEE, per germline. In DNA, the CDR3 is TGTGCCAGCACCCGGGAAGGGGGCCTTACCAATGAGCAGTTCTTC. Translating it yields CASTREGGLTNEQFF.

This clonotype has a count of ten or more. The J gene is TRBJ1-5, the V gene TRBV12-3 or TRBV12-4, with D maybe TRBD1 (5 bases). This CDR3 contains 13 residues. V shed 3 bases and J shed 2 bases, with 5 bases lying between them. The DNA for the CDR3 is TGTGCCAGCAGTTTGACAGGCAATCAGCCCCAGCATTTT. Encoded protein: CASSLTGNQPQHF.

The rearrangement links TRBV11-2 to TRBJ2-3, with TRBD1 matching over 11 bases. With 5 bases clipped from V and 4 bases from J, the junction kept 11 bases outside the gene matches. The CDR3 is 17 residues long. Germline values: CDR1 SGHAT, CDR2 FQNNGV. The CDR3 nucleotides read TGTGCCAGCAGCCGGAATCGGGACAGGGGGTATGCAGATACGCAGTATTTT. Translation gives CASSRNRDRGYADTQYF. The complete variable domain, with remaining parts taken from reference TRBV11-2 and TRBJ2-3, reads EAGVAQSPRYKIIEKRQSVAFWCNPISGHATLYWYQQILGQGPKLLIQFQNNGVVDDSQLPKDRFSAERLKGVDSTLKIQPAKLEDSAVYLCASSRNRDRGYADTQYFGPGTRLTVL.

J is TRBJ1-6 and V is TRBV5-1; 8 positions match TRBD1. The germline CDR1 and CDR2 sequences are SGHRS and YFSETQ. The CDR3 runs to 16 residues. The junction had 9 bases not matched to a gene; V was cut back by 0 bases and J by 10 bases. Written as DNA, the CDR3 is TGCGCCAGCAGCTTGGCCACGGCAGGGGGCTGGTCACCCCTCCACTTT. Residues: CASSLATAGGWSPLHF.

The chain is built from TRBV6-1 and TRBJ2-7; no clear D gene. CDR1 is MNHNS, CDR2 SASEGT, per germline. The CDR3 totals 14 residues. V lost 1 base and J lost 2, with 9 bases in between. CDR3 loop: CASSEVYGPYEQYV. Here the CDR3 DNA reads TGTGCCAGCAGTGAAGTGTACGGACCCTACGAGCAGTACGTC.

This clonotype occurred once. A junction boundary mismatches the germline segment, possibly from a read error. The chain is built from TRBV20-1 and TRBJ2-3, with TRBD1 matching 10 bases. Germline CDR1 reads DFQATT; CDR2 reads SNEGSKA (reference sequence). This CDR3 has 17 residues. CDR3 in DNA: TGCTGTGCCCAGCCGCCCCCCGGGACAGGGGATGAGGATACGCAGTATTTT. Protein product: CCAQPPPGTGDEDTQYF.

The V gene is TRBV2, the J gene TRBJ2-2; 10 nucleotides agree with TRBD2. This CDR3 spans 15 amino acids. V gave up 11 bases and J gave up 6 bases; unmatched junction bases: 12. Germline CDR1 reads SNHLY; CDR2 reads FYNNEI. The CDR3 sequence is CAGRGLSGRAGELFF. In nucleotides, the CDR3 is TGTGCCGGGAGAGGACTAAGCGGGAGGGCCGGGGAGCTGTTTTTT.

This clonotype appeared a few times. The rearrangement uses TRBV19 and TRBJ2-2; D is unclear. Per the germline V gene, CDR1 is LNHDA and CDR2 is SQIVND (reference sequence). V lost 3 bases, J lost 2 bases, and 7 bases lay in between. The CDR3 loop spans 14 amino acids. CDR3 loop: CASSIDPNTGELFF. In nucleotides, the CDR3 is TGTGCCAGTAGTATCGACCCTAACACCGGGGAGCTGTTTTTT.

This clonotype has a handful of counts. CDR3 residues: CASSPGRELEQFF. The CDR3 nucleotides read TGTGCCAGCAGCCCGGGACGGGAGCTTGAGCAGTTCTTC. V and J are TRBV5-6 and TRBJ2-1, with a weak D call TRBD2 (6 bases). CDR1 SGHDT and CDR2 YYEEEE come from the germline V gene. The V and J ends lost 4 bases and 9 bases respectively, with 14 bases between them. The CDR3 is 13 amino acids.

A few counts support this clonotype. The rearrangement uses TRBV2 and TRBJ2-1; D may be TRBD1 (6 bases). Germline V gene data show CDR1 as SNHLY and CDR2 as FYNNEI. Between the trimmed V and J ends, which lost 2 bases and 2 bases, there was a span of 10 bases. This CDR3 region has 15 residues. The CDR3 is CASSERTAPYNEQFF. In DNA, the CDR3 is TGTGCCAGCAGTGAAAGGACAGCACCCTACAATGAGCAGTTCTTC.